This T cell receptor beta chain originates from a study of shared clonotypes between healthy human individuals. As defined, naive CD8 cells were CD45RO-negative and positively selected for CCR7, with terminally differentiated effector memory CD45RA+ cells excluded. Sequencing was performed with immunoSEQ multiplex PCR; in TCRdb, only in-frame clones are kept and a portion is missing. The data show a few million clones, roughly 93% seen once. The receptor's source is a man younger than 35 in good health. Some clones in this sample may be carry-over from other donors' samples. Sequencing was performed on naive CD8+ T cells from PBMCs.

CDR3 DNA: TGTGCCACCAGCAGTGGTGCAAATGAAGCTTTCTTT. Its protein is CATSSGANEAFF. The gene calls are TRBV15 and TRBJ1-1; D not resolved. Germline V gene data show CDR1 as LNHNV and CDR2 as YYDKDF (reference sequence). CDR3 length: 12 residues. V was pared by 3 bases and J by 7 bases, with 9 bases between.